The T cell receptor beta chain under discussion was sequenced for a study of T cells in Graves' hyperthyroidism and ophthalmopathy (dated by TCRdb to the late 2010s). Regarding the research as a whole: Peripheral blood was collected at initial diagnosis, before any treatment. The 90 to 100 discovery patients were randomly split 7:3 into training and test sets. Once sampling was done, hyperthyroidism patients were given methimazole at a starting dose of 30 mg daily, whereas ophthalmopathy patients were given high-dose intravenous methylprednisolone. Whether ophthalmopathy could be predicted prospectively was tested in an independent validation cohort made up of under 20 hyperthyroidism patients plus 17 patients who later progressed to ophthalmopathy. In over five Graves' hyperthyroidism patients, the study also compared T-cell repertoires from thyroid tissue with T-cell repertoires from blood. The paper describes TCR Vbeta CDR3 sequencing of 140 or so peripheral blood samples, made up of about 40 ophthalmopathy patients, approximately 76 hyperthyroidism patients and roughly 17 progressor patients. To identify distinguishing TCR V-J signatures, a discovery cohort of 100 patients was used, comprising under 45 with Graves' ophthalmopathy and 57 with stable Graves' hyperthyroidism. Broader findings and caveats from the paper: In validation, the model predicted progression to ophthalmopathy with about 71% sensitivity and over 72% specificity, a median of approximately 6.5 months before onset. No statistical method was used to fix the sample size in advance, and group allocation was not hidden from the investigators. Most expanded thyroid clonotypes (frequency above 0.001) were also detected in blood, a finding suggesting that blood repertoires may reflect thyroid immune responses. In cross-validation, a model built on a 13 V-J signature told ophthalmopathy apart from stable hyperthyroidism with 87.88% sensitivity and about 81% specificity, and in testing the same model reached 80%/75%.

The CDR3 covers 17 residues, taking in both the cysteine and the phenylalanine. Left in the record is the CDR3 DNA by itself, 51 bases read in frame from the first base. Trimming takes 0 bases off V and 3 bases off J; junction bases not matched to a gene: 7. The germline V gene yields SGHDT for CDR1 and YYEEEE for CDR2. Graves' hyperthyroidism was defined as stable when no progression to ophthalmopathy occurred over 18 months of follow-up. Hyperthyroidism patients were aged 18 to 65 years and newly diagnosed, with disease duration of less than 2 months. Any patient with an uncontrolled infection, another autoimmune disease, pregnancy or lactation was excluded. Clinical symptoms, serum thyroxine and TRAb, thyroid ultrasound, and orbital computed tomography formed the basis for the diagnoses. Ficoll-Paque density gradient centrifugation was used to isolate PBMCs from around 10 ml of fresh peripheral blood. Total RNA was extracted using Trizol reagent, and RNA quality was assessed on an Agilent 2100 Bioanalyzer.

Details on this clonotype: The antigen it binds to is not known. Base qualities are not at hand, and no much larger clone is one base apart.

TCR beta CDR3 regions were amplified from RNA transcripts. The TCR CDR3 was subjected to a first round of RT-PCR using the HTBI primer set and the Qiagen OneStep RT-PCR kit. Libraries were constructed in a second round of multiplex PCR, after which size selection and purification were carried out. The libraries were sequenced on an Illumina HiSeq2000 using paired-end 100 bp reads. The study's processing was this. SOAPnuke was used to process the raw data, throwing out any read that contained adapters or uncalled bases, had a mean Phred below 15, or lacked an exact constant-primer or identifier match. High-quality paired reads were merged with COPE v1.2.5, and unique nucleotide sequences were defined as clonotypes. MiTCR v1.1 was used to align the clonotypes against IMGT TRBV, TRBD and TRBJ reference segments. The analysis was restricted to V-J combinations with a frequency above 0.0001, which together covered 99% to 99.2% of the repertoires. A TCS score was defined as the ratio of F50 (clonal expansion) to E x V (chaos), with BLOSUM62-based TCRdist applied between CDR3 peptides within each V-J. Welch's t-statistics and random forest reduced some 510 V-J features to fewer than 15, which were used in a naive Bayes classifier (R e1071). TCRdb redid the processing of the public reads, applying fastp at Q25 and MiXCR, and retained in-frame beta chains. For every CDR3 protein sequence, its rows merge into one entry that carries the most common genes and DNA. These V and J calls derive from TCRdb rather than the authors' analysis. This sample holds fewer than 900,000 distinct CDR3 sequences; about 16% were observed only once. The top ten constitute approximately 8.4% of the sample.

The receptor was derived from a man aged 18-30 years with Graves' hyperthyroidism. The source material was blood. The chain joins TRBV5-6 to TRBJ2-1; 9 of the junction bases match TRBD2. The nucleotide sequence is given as TGTGCCAGCAGCTTGGTTGTAGCGGGAGCGTTCTACAATGAGCAGTTCTTC. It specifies CASSLVVAGAFYNEQFF.